The rows below give T cell receptor beta chains drawn from one sample of a study of T cell responses to AZD1222 COVID-19 vaccine. Profiling relied on immunoSEQ multiplex PCR, and the TCRdb table lists in-frame clones only, not all of them. The sample consists of roughly 110,000 clones, around nine tenths of them appearing once. The input for sequencing was peripheral blood, taken 28 days after the second AZD1222 dose. The receptors derive from an adult who received the AZD1222 COVID-19 vaccine. The CDR3 runs from the conserved cysteine through the conserved F or W. The D gene is left open where the match is weak. Not all rows give a size; the values are once, few, many and, for expanded clones, a class.

CDR3 DNA: TGTGCCAGCAGCCTGACAGGCAGGACAATATTGAGCCACGAGCAGTACTTC; CDR3 protein: CASSLTGRTILSHEQYF; J gene: TRBJ2-7; V gene: TRBV3-1/TRBV3-2; D gene: NA; clone size: NA
CDR3 DNA: TGTGCCAGTGGGACAGGTAAAACAGATACGCAGTATTTT; CDR3 protein: CASGTGKTDTQYF; J gene: TRBJ2-3; V gene: TRBV6-5; D gene: TRBD1; clone size: NA
CDR3 DNA: TGCGCCAGCAGCCTGGGCTATACTGGCGTCGGGAATCAGCCCCAGCATTTT; CDR3 protein: CASSLGYTGVGNQPQHF; J gene: TRBJ1-5; V gene: TRBV4-1; D gene: NA; clone size: NA
CDR3 DNA: TGTGCCAGCAGCTTGTCACAGGGGATATCTATGAGGCAGGGCTTC; CDR3 protein: CASSLSQGISMRQGF; J gene: TRBJ2-7; V gene: TRBV5-4; D gene: TRBD1; clone size: NA
CDR3 DNA: TGTGCCAGCAGCTTAACGGGGACTTTAAACTATGGCTACACCTTC; CDR3 protein: CASSLTGTLNYGYTF; J gene: TRBJ1-2; V gene: TRBV7-2; D gene: NA; clone size: few
CDR3 DNA: TGTGCCAGCAGTCTGGACGGACCGAACACTGAAGCTTTCTTT; CDR3 protein: CASSLDGPNTEAFF; J gene: TRBJ1-1; V gene: TRBV2; D gene: NA; clone size: NA
CDR3 DNA: TGTGCCAGTAGTGCTACCTGGTCGGGACAGGGCGGCTACACCTTC; CDR3 protein: CASSATWSGQGGYTF; J gene: TRBJ1-2; V gene: TRBV19; D gene: TRBD1; clone size: NA
CDR3 DNA: TGTGCCACCAGCGGCGGGACAGGGTTTCAGCCCCAGCATTTT; CDR3 protein: CATSGGTGFQPQHF; J gene: TRBJ1-5; V gene: TRBV15; D gene: TRBD1; clone size: once
CDR3 DNA: TGTGCCAGCAGCTGGGGAATAAGCAATCAGCCCCAGCATTTT; CDR3 protein: CASSWGISNQPQHF; J gene: TRBJ1-5; V gene: TRBV2; D gene: NA; clone size: NA
CDR3 DNA: TGTGCCAGCAGCGATGACAGAAGCTCTGGAAACACCATATATTTT; CDR3 protein: CASSDDRSSGNTIYF; J gene: TRBJ1-3; V gene: TRBV3-1/TRBV3-2; D gene: NA; clone size: NA
CDR3 DNA: TGTGCCAGCGGCGCGGGACAGGGCCCCTACAATGAGCAGTTCTTC; CDR3 protein: CASGAGQGPYNEQFF; J gene: TRBJ2-1; V gene: TRBV25-1; D gene: TRBD1; clone size: NA
CDR3 DNA: TGTGCCAGCAGTATTCGGGACAGGGGGCCGGATGGCTACACCTTC; CDR3 protein: CASSIRDRGPDGYTF; J gene: TRBJ1-2; V gene: TRBV6-5; D gene: TRBD1; clone size: NA
CDR3 DNA: TGTGCCAGCAGCTTAGGGGGGGGCTCCTACGAGCAGTACTTC; CDR3 protein: CASSLGGGSYEQYF; J gene: TRBJ2-7; V gene: TRBV11-3; D gene: TRBD2; clone size: NA
CDR3 DNA: TGTGCCAGCAGCCTCACGGGGCTTGGAAACACCATATATTTT; CDR3 protein: CASSLTGLGNTIYF; J gene: TRBJ1-3; V gene: TRBV6-5; D gene: NA; clone size: NA
CDR3 DNA: TGTGCCAGCAGCTCCGGACCTACGTCCTACGAGCAGTACTTC; CDR3 protein: CASSSGPTSYEQYF; J gene: TRBJ2-7; V gene: TRBV11-2; D gene: NA; clone size: NA
CDR3 DNA: TGTGCCAGCAGCTTTACAGGGGAAGAGACCCAGTACTTC; CDR3 protein: CASSFTGEETQYF; J gene: TRBJ2-5; V gene: TRBV7-2; D gene: TRBD1; clone size: NA
CDR3 DNA: TGTGCCAGCAGCTTGGTAGGACAGGGCAAGACCCAGTACTTC; CDR3 protein: CASSLVGQGKTQYF; J gene: TRBJ2-5; V gene: TRBV5-4; D gene: TRBD1; clone size: NA
CDR3 DNA: TGTGCCAGCAGCGTAGGCGGGGGCCGGGACAATGAGCAGTTCTTC; CDR3 protein: CASSVGGGRDNEQFF; J gene: TRBJ2-1; V gene: TRBV9; D gene: NA; clone size: once
CDR3 DNA: TGTGCCAGCAGCCCAGGGACTAGCGCCGCCCAAGAGACCCAGTACTTC; CDR3 protein: CASSPGTSAAQETQYF; J gene: TRBJ2-5; V gene: TRBV3-1/TRBV3-2; D gene: TRBD2; clone size: once
CDR3 DNA: TGTGCCAGTAGTCCGGGACGGGATGGCTACACCTTC; CDR3 protein: CASSPGRDGYTF; J gene: TRBJ1-2; V gene: TRBV19; D gene: NA; clone size: NA
CDR3 DNA: TGCGCCAGCAGCTTGGGCGGGGGGGGCACAGATACGCAGTATTTT; CDR3 protein: CASSLGGGGTDTQYF; J gene: TRBJ2-3; V gene: TRBV5-1; D gene: TRBD2; clone size: NA
CDR3 DNA: TGTGCCATCACCGACCGGGACAGCTCCTACGAGCAGTACTTC; CDR3 protein: CAITDRDSSYEQYF; J gene: TRBJ2-7; V gene: TRBV10-3; D gene: TRBD1; clone size: NA
CDR3 DNA: TGTGCCAGCAGCATAGGGGGGGCAGTCGGAAACACCATATATTTT; CDR3 protein: CASSIGGAVGNTIYF; J gene: TRBJ1-3; V gene: TRBV6-5; D gene: NA; clone size: NA
CDR3 DNA: TGTGCCAGCAGTTACTTTCCCGGGAGGAGACTTGGAAACACCATATATTTT; CDR3 protein: CASSYFPGRRLGNTIYF; J gene: TRBJ1-3; V gene: TRBV6-2/TRBV6-3; D gene: NA; clone size: NA
CDR3 DNA: TGCGCCAGCAGCTTGGGGCCGAGCACAGATACGCAGTATTTT; CDR3 protein: CASSLGPSTDTQYF; J gene: TRBJ2-3; V gene: TRBV5-1; D gene: NA; clone size: NA
CDR3 DNA: TGTGCCAGCAGTGGACATGGAGGGTCTGAAGCTTTCTTT; CDR3 protein: CASSGHGGSEAFF; J gene: TRBJ1-1; V gene: TRBV2; D gene: NA; clone size: NA
CDR3 DNA: TGTGCCACCAGCAGAGACCCCAGCACAGATACGCAGTATTTT; CDR3 protein: CATSRDPSTDTQYF; J gene: TRBJ2-3; V gene: TRBV15; D gene: NA; clone size: NA
CDR3 DNA: TGTGCCAGCAGTGAACGAACAGGGCAGGGCACTGAAGCTTTCTTT; CDR3 protein: CASSERTGQGTEAFF; J gene: TRBJ1-1; V gene: TRBV6-1; D gene: NA; clone size: few
CDR3 DNA: TGTGCCAGCAGCCCGGGACAGGGTACAAATGAGCAGTTCTTC; CDR3 protein: CASSPGQGTNEQFF; J gene: TRBJ2-1; V gene: TRBV5-5; D gene: TRBD1; clone size: NA
CDR3 DNA: TGCGCCAGCAGCTTGAGGGGGGGGCAAAGGCCCCAGCATTTT; CDR3 protein: CASSLRGGQRPQHF; J gene: TRBJ1-5; V gene: TRBV5-1; D gene: NA; clone size: NA
CDR3 DNA: TGTGCCAGCAGCGTAGCGGCTAGCGGGTACAATGAGCAGTTCTTC; CDR3 protein: CASSVAASGYNEQFF; J gene: TRBJ2-1; V gene: TRBV9; D gene: TRBD2; clone size: NA
CDR3 DNA: TGCGCCAGCAGCTTGGCCGGGACAGGGGTCCACATTCAGTACTTC; CDR3 protein: CASSLAGTGVHIQYF; J gene: TRBJ2-4; V gene: TRBV5-1; D gene: TRBD1; clone size: NA
CDR3 DNA: TGTGCCAGCAGCCGATTACAGGTCTCCTACGAGCAGTACTTC; CDR3 protein: CASSRLQVSYEQYF; J gene: TRBJ2-7; V gene: TRBV14; D gene: NA; clone size: NA
CDR3 DNA: TGTGCCAGCAGCTTGGAGGGCGGACAGGCAACAATCTATGGCTACACCTTC; CDR3 protein: CASSLEGGQATIYGYTF; J gene: TRBJ1-2; V gene: TRBV5-5; D gene: TRBD1; clone size: NA
CDR3 DNA: TGTGCCAGTAGTCCGACGGGACCGCTGGAGCAGTACTTC; CDR3 protein: CASSPTGPLEQYF; J gene: TRBJ2-7; V gene: TRBV19; D gene: NA; clone size: NA
CDR3 DNA: TGTGCCAGTAGTATAGCCGGGACTTCGGAGCTGTTTTTT; CDR3 protein: CASSIAGTSELFF; J gene: TRBJ2-2; V gene: TRBV19; D gene: NA; clone size: NA
CDR3 DNA: TGTGCCAGCAGCAAAGGCCTACAAAGAAATGGGGAACCCTTCAGTGGGCCTTACGAGCAGTACTTC; CDR3 protein: CASSKGLQRNGEPFSGPYEQYF; J gene: TRBJ2-7; V gene: TRBV21-1; D gene: NA; clone size: NA
CDR3 DNA: TGTGCCAGTAGTCCCAACTCTGGGGCCAACGTCCTGACTTTC; CDR3 protein: CASSPNSGANVLTF; J gene: TRBJ2-6; V gene: TRBV19; D gene: NA; clone size: NA
CDR3 DNA: TGTGCCCGATCCCCTTCGGGAATGGAAACTTACGAGCAGTACTTC; CDR3 protein: CARSPSGMETYEQYF; J gene: TRBJ2-7; V gene: TRBV19; D gene: NA; clone size: NA
CDR3 DNA: TGTGCCAGCAGCTTAACCACGGGGAACACCGGGGAGCTGTTTTTT; CDR3 protein: CASSLTTGNTGELFF; J gene: TRBJ2-2; V gene: TRBV5-4; D gene: NA; clone size: once
CDR3 DNA: TGTGCCAGCAGTGAGGGACAGGGGTTGGGCTACGAGCAGTACTTC; CDR3 protein: CASSEGQGLGYEQYF; J gene: TRBJ2-7; V gene: TRBV6-1; D gene: TRBD1; clone size: once
CDR3 DNA: TGTGCCAGCAGCCCCGGACAGGGCCAACTCACTGAAGCTTTCTTT; CDR3 protein: CASSPGQGQLTEAFF; J gene: TRBJ1-1; V gene: TRBV7-9; D gene: TRBD1; clone size: NA
CDR3 DNA: TGTGCCAGCAGCCGCGGACAGGGGACTAATGAAAAACTGTTTTTT; CDR3 protein: CASSRGQGTNEKLFF; J gene: TRBJ1-4; V gene: TRBV5-8; D gene: TRBD1; clone size: NA
CDR3 DNA: TGTGCCAGCAGCAGGGGGGCAGGGCGCTACAATGAGCAGTTCTTC; CDR3 protein: CASSRGAGRYNEQFF; J gene: TRBJ2-1; V gene: TRBV7-7; D gene: NA; clone size: NA
CDR3 DNA: TGTGCCAGCAGCTCCTCCGGGACAGGGGTCCTAGCAACTAATGAAAAACTGTTTTTT; CDR3 protein: CASSSSGTGVLATNEKLFF; J gene: TRBJ1-4; V gene: TRBV11-2; D gene: TRBD1; clone size: NA
CDR3 DNA: TGTGCCAGCAGCCCCTGGGACCGACCCTCGGATGGCTACACCTTC; CDR3 protein: CASSPWDRPSDGYTF; J gene: TRBJ1-2; V gene: TRBV3-1/TRBV3-2; D gene: NA; clone size: once
CDR3 DNA: TGTGCCAGCTCACGACGATCTGATGAGCAGTTCTTC; CDR3 protein: CASSRRSDEQFF; J gene: TRBJ2-1; V gene: TRBV18; D gene: NA; clone size: NA
CDR3 DNA: TGTGCCAGCAGCGTAGCCGTGGGTACTGAAGCTTTCTTT; CDR3 protein: CASSVAVGTEAFF; J gene: TRBJ1-1; V gene: TRBV9; D gene: NA; clone size: NA
CDR3 DNA: TGTGCCACCAGTCCCGGGGGCTTTTCGGAGCAGTACTTC; CDR3 protein: CATSPGGFSEQYF; J gene: TRBJ2-7; V gene: TRBV15; D gene: NA; clone size: NA
CDR3 DNA: TGTGCCACCAGTGATTTTAGCGGGGGGGAGATCGGTACGCAGTATTTT; CDR3 protein: CATSDFSGGEIGTQYF; J gene: TRBJ2-3; V gene: TRBV24-1; D gene: TRBD2; clone size: NA